This TCR beta chain was identified during a study of shared clonotypes between healthy human individuals. On the study more broadly: Participating donors consisted of two women and three men aged 18 to 49. Researchers assigned three CD4 naive, three CD4 memory, two CD8 naive and one CD8 memory plate to each donor. Findings of the study overall: Roughly 5% of naive CD4 clonotypes were common to several donors.

Sorted subsets were amplified in replicate PCRs using about 200 ng DNA, 25,000 to 30,000 T cell genomes. Assay: immunoSEQ multiplex PCR; the TCRdb copy retains only in-frame clones and omits some. The data show roughly 2.1 million clones, about 93% seen once. The V end lost 6 bases, the J end lost 0 bases, and 11 bases lay between the germline ends. The CDR3 covers 14 residues. CDR1 is MNHEY, CDR2 SVGAGI, per germline. As to this clone: What it binds is not known.

Terminally differentiated effector memory CD45RA+ cells were excluded from the naive CD8 cells, which were CD45RO-negative and positively selected for CCR7. Sequences were obtained from naive CD8+ T cells from PBMCs. The chain joins TRBV6-5 to TRBJ1-1; D is unresolved. The clonotype comes from a man younger than 35 in good health. Some clones in this sample may be carry-over from other donors' samples. In nucleotides, the CDR3 is TGTGCCAGCAGACTCCGGGTTCTGAACACTGAAGCTTTCTTT. It translates to CASRLRVLNTEAFF.